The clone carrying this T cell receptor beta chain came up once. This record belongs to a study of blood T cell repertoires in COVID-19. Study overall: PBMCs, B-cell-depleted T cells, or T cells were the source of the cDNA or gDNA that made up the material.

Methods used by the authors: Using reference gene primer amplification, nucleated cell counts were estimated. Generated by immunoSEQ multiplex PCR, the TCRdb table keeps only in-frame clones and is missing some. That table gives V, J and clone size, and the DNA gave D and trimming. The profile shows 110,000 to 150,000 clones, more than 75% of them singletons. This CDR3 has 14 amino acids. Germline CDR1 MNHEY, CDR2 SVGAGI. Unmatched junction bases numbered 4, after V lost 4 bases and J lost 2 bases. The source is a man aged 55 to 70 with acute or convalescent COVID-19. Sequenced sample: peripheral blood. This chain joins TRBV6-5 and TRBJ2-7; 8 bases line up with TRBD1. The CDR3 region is CASSFGQGTYEQYF. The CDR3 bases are TGTGCCAGCAGTTTCGGACAGGGAACCTACGAGCAGTACTTC.